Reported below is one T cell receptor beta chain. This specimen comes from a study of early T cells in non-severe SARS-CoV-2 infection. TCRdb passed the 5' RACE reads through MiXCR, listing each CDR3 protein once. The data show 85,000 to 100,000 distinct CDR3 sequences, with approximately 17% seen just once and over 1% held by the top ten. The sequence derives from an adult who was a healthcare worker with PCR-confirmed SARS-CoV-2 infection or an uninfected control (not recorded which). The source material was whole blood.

The CDR3 nucleotides read TGTGCCAGCAGCCTCAACCTCGGACAGATACCTAATAATGAGCAGTTCTTC. This translates into CASSLNLGQIPNNEQFF. J is TRBJ2-1 and V is TRBV7-9; D may be TRBD1 (6 bases). CDR1 is SEHNR and CDR2 is FQNEAQ in the germline V gene (reference sequence). Trimming stripped 5 bases from V and 7 bases from J, with 24 bases between. CDR3 length: 17 amino acids.